What follows describes a single T cell receptor (beta chain). In the source study's methods: Amplification with reference gene primers provided the estimates of nucleated cell counts. This table comes from immunoSEQ multiplex PCR, and its TCRdb copy is limited to in-frame clones, with some not included. For V, J and clone size, that table is used; D and trimming come from the DNA. The sample includes approximately 290,000 clones, 85% to 90% of them seen just once. This sample stems from a study of blood T cell repertoires in COVID-19. Study-wide background: T cells, B-cell-depleted T cells, or PBMCs supplied cDNA or gDNA.

Participants reported their clinical history, and cohort assignment relied on those reports. V lost 7 bases, J lost 6 bases, and 22 bases lay in between. This CDR3 spans 15 amino acids. CDR1 is SGHAT and CDR2 is FQNNGV in the germline V gene. Sample: PBMCs or T cells enriched from blood (not recorded which). The chain uses TRBV11-2 and TRBJ2-7; weak D call: TRBD1 (8 bases). This sequence was found in a woman aged 18-29 years with acute COVID-19. CDR3: CASKRGGGRGLEQYF. CDR3 nucleotide sequence: TGTGCCAGCAAGCGAGGCGGGGGCAGGGGGCTCGAGCAGTACTTC.